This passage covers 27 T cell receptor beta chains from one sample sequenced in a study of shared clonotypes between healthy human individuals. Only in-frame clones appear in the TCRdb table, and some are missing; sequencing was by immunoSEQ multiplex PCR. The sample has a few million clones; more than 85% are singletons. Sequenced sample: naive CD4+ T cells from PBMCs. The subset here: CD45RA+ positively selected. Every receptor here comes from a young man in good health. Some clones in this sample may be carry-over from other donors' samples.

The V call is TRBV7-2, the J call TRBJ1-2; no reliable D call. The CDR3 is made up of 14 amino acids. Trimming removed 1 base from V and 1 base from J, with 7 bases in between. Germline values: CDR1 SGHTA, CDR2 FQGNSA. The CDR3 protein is CASSLDSLNYGYTF. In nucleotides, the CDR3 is TGTGCCAGCAGCTTAGATAGCCTTAACTATGGCTACACCTTC. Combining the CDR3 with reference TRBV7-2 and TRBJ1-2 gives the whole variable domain GAGVSQSPSNKVTEKGKDVELRCDPISGHTALYWYRQSLGQGLEFLIYFQGNSAPDKSGLPSDRFSAERTGGSVSTLTIQRTQQEDSAVYLCASSLDSLNYGYTFGSGTRLTVV.

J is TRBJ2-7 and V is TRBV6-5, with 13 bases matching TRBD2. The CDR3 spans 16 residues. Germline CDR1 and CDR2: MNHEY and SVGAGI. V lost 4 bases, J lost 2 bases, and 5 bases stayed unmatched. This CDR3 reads CASSSPGLAGTYEQYF. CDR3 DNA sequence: TGTGCCAGCAGTTCCCCGGGACTAGCGGGGACCTACGAGCAGTACTTC.

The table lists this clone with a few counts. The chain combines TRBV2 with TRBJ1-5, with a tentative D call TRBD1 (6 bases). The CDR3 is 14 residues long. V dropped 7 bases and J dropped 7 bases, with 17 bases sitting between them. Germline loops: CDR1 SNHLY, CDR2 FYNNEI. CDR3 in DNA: TGTGCCAGCAAGTTAGGACAGACCCGGCAGCCCCAGCATTTT. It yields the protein CASKLGQTRQPQHF.

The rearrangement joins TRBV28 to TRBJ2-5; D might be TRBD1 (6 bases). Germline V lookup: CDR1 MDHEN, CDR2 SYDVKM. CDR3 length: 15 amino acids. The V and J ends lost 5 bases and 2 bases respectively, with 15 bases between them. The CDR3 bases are TGTGCCAGCAGTCCCCGGACAGTAAAACAAGAGACCCAGTACTTC. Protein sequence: CASSPRTVKQETQYF.

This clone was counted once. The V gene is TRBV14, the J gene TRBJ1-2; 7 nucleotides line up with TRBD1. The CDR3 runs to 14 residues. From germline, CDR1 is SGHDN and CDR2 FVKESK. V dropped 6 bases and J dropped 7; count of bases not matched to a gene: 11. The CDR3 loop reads CASSGVGGVSGYTF. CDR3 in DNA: TGTGCCAGCAGTGGAGTAGGGGGCGTCAGTGGCTACACCTTC.

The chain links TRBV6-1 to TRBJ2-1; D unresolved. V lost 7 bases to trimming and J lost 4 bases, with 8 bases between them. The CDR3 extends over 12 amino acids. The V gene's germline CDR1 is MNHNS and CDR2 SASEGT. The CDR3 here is CASIERYNEQFF. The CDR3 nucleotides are TGTGCCAGCATAGAGAGGTACAATGAGCAGTTCTTC.

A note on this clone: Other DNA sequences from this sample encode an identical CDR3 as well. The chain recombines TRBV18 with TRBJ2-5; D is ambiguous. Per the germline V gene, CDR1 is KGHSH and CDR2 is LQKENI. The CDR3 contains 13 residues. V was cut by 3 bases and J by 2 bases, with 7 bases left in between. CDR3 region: CASSPGIQETQYF. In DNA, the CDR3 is TGTGCCAGCTCACCGGGTATTCAAGAGACCCAGTACTTC.

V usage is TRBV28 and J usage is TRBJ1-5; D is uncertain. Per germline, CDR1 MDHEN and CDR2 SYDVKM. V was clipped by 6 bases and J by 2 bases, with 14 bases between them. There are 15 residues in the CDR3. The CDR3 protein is CASRLSFLGNQPQHF. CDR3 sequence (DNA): TGTGCCAGCAGGCTCAGTTTTTTGGGCAATCAGCCCCAGCATTTT. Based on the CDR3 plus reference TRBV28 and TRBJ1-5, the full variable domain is DVKVTQSSRYLVKRTGEKVFLECVQDMDHENMFWYRQDPGLGLRLIYFSYDVKMKEKGDIPEGYSVSREKKERFSLILESASTNQTSMYLCASRLSFLGNQPQHFGDGTRLSIL.

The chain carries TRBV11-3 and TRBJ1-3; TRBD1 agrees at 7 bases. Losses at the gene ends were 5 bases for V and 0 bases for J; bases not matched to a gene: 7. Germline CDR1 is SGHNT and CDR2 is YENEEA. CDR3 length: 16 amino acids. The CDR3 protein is CASSPGGQSSGNTIYF. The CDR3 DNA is TGTGCCAGCAGCCCAGGGGGACAGAGCTCTGGAAACACCATATATTTT.

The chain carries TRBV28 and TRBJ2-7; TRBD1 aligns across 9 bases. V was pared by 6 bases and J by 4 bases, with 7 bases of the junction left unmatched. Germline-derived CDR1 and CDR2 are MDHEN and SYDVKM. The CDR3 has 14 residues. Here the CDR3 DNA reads TGTGCCAGCAGAGAACAGGGGGCTAAGTACGAGCAGTACTTC. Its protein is CASREQGAKYEQYF.

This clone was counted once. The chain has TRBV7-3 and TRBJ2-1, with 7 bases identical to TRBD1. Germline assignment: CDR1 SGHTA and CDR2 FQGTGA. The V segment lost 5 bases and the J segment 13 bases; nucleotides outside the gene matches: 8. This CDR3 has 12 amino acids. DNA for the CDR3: TGTGCCAGCAGCGTGCCAGGACAGGTTCAGTTCTTC. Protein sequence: CASSVPGQVQFF.

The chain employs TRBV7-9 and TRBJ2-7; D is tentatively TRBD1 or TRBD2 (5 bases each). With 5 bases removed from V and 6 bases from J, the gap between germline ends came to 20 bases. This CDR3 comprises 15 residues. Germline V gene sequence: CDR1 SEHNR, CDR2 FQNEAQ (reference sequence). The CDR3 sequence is CASSPFGAGISEQYF. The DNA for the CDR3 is TGTGCCAGCAGCCCCTTCGGGGCCGGGATCTCCGAGCAGTACTTC.

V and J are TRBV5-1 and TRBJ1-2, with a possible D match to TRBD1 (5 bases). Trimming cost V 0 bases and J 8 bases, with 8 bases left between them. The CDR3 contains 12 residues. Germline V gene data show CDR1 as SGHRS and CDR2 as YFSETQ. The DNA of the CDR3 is TGCGCCAGCAGCTTGGAGGGGCACGGCTACACCTTC. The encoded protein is CASSLEGHGYTF. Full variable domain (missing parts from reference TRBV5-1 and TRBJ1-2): KAGVTQTPRYLIKTRGQQVTLSCSPISGHRSVSWYQQTPGQGLQFLFEYFSETQRNKGNFPGRFSGRQFSNSRSEMNVSTLELGDSALYLCASSLEGHGYTFGSGTRLTVV.

CDR3 coding DNA: TGTGCCATTGGGGGTAGTGGTTCCCCTAACACTGAAGCTTTCTTT. Translating gives CAIGGSGSPNTEAFF. V gene TRBV10-3 combines with J gene TRBJ1-1; perhaps TRBD1 as D (5 bases). This CDR3 spans 15 amino acids. V lost 9 bases and J 2 bases, leaving 19 bases between the germline ends. Germline loops: CDR1 ENHRY, CDR2 SYGVKD.

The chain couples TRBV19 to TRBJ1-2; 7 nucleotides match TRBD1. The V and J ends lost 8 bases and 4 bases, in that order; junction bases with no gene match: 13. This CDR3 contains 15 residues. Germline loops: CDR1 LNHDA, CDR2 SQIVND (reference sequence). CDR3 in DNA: TGTGCCAGTTCTCGTACCGGGACAGAAATCTATGGCTACACCTTC. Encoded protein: CASSRTGTEIYGYTF.

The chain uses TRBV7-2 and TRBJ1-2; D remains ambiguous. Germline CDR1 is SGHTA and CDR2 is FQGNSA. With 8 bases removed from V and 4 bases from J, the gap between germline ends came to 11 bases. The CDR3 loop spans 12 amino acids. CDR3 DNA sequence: TGTGCCAGCGCGATAACGGGCTATGGCTACACCTTC. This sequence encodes CASAITGYGYTF.

CDR3 sequence: CASYRAGGTNEKLFF. The CDR3 nucleotides read TGTGCCAGCTATAGGGCCGGTGGGACTAATGAAAAACTGTTTTTT. The chain has TRBV2 and TRBJ1-4; no reliable D call. Looked up from germline, CDR1 is SNHLY and CDR2 is FYNNEI. Between the trimmed V and J ends, which lost 8 bases and 2 bases, there was a span of 15 bases. The CDR3 has 15 residues.

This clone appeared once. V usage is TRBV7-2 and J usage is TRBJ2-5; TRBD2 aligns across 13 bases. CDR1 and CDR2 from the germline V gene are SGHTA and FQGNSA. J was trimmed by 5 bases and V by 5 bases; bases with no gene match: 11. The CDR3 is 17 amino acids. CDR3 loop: CASSPTSGRGWAETQYF. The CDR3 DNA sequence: TGTGCCAGCAGCCCCACTAGCGGGAGGGGATGGGCGGAGACCCAGTACTTC.

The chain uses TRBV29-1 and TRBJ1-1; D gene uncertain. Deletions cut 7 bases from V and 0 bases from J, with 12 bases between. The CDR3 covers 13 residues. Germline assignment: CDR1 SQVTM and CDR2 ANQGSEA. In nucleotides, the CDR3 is TGCAGCGCTAAAATGCTGGTGAACACTGAAGCTTTCTTT. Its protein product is CSAKMLVNTEAFF.

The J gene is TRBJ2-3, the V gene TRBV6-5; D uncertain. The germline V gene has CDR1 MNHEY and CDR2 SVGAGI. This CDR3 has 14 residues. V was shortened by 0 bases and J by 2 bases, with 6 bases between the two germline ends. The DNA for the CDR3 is TGTGCCAGCAGTTACTCCCCCGACACAGATACGCAGTATTTT. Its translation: CASSYSPDTDTQYF.

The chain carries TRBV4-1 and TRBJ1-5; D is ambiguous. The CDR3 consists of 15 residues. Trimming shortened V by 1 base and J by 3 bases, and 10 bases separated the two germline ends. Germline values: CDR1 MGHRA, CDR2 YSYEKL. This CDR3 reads CASSQVGLTNQPQHF. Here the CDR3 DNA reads TGCGCCAGCAGCCAAGTAGGTTTAACCAATCAGCCCCAGCATTTT.

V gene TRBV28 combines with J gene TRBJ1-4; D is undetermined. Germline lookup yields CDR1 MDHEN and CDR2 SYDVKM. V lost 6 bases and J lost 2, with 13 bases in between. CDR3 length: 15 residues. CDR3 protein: CASRTTGITNEKLFF. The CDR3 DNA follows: TGTGCCAGCAGGACCACGGGGATCACTAATGAAAAACTGTTTTTT.

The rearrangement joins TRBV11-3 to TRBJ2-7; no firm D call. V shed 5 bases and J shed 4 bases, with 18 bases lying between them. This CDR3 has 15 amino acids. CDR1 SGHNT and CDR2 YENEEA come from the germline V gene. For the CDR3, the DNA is TGTGCCAGCAGCCAAGGTCCCTATGGGGAATACGAGCAGTACTTC. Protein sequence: CASSQGPYGEYEQYF.

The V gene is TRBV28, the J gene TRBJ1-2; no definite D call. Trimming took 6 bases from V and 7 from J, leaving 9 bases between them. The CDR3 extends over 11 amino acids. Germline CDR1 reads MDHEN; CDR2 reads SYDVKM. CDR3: CASRGPGGYTF. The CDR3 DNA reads TGTGCCAGCAGAGGTCCGGGTGGCTACACCTTC.

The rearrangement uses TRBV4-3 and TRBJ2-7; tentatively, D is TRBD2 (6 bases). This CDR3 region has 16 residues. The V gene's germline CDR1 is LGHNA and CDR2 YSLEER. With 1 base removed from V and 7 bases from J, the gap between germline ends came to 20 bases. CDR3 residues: CASSQVTAGDLGEQYF. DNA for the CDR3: TGCGCCAGCAGCCAAGTTACAGCGGGCGATTTGGGGGAGCAGTACTTC.

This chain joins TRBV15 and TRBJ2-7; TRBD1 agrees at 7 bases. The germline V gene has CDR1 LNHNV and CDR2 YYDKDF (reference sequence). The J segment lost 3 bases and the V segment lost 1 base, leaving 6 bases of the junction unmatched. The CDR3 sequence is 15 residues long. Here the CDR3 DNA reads TGTGCCACCAGCAGAGCCACCGGGACAGTCTACGAGCAGTACTTC. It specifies CATSRATGTVYEQYF.

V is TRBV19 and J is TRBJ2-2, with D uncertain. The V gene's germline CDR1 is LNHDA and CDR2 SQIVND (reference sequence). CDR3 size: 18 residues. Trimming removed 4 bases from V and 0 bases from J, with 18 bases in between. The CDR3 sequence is CASSKPIAGNSNTGELFF. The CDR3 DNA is TGTGCCAGTAGTAAACCGATCGCCGGCAACTCGAACACCGGGGAGCTGTTTTTT.